The entry below gives a single T cell receptor beta chain sequence along with its context. The antigen remains undetermined. These data come from a study of CD4 T cells in relation to SARS-CoV-2 and coronaviruses. Overall study context: TCR beta CDR3s were sequenced after approximately ten-day antigen culture of PBMCs. Study results and caveats: The cross-reactivity analysis covered only spike protein, not other viral proteins.

Assay used: immunoSEQ multiplex PCR; TCRdb lists only in-frame clones, some missing. The table has some 16,000 clones, about 80% seen once. Trimming shortened V by 3 bases and J by 3 bases, and 9 bases separated the two germline ends. Germline-derived CDR1 and CDR2 are LGHDT and YNNKEL (reference sequence). The CDR3 totals 14 residues. The unexposed donors gave CD4+ T cells in about 2011-2019, prior to COVID-19. The cells were cultured for about ten days before CD4+ T cells were isolated. Sequencing was performed on CD4+ T cells from PBMCs, cultured in vitro. This sequence was found in a human donor in good health. The chain combines TRBV3-1 (or the pseudogene TRBV3-2) with TRBJ2-1; D gene uncertain. CDR3 loop: CASSQNSYYNEQFF. DNA for the CDR3: TGTGCCAGCAGCCAGAACTCCTACTACAATGAGCAGTTCTTC.